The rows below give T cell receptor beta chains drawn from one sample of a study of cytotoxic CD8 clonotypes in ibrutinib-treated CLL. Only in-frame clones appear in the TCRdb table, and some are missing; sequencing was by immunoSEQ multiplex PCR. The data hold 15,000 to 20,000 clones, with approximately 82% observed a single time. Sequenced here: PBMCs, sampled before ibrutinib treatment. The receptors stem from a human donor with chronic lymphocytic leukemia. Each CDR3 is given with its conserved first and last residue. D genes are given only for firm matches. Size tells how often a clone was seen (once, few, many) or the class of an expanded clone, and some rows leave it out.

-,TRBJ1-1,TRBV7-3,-,CASSSERETAEAFF,TGTGCCAGCAGCTCCGAGAGGGAGACAGCTGAAGCTTTCTTT
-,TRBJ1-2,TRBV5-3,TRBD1,CARSLADREGYTF,TGTGCCAGAAGCTTAGCGGACAGGGAAGGCTACACCTTC
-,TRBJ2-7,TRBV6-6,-,CASSLQTGDEQYF,TGTGCCAGCAGTCTACAAACGGGGGACGAGCAGTACTTC
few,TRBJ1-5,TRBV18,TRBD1,CASSAGQGSQPQHF,TGTGCCAGCTCAGCGGGACAGGGCAGTCAGCCCCAGCATTTT
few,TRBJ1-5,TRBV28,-,CASRTWGIDDQPQHF,TGTGCCAGCAGGACTTGGGGGATCGATGATCAGCCCCAGCATTTT
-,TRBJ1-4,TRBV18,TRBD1,CASSLQGAVKGLFF,TGTGCCAGCTCACTTCAGGGGGCTGTGAAAGGACTGTTTTTT
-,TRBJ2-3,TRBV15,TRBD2,CATSRERTSGSTWYF,TGTGCCACCAGCAGAGAAAGGACTAGCGGGAGCACATGGTATTTT
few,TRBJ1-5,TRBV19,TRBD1,CASDRGRNRGQPQHF,TGTGCCAGTGACAGGGGACGAAATCGGGGTCAGCCCCAGCATTTT
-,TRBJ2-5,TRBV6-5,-,CASSSGETQYF,TGTGCCAGCAGCTCCGGAGAGACCCAGTACTTC
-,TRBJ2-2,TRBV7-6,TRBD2,CASSLTQQTSGNTGELFF,TGTGCCAGCAGCTTGACGCAGCAGACTAGCGGGAACACCGGGGAGCTGTTTTTT
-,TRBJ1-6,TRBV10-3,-,CAIRRRYNSPLHF,TGTGCCATCAGGAGACGGTATAATTCACCCCTCCACTTT
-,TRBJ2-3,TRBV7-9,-,CASSPTSGGFGADTQYF,TGTGCCAGCAGCCCCACGAGTGGGGGGTTCGGAGCAGATACGCAGTATTTT
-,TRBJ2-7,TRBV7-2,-,CASSLAHGAGYEQYF,TGTGCCAGCAGCTTAGCCCATGGTGCGGGCTACGAGCAGTACTTC
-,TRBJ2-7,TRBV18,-,CASSPLGLQGGEQYF,TGTGCCAGCTCACCGCTCGGGCTCCAAGGGGGCGAGCAGTACTTC
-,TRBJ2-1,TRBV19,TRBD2,CASSTGLAYNEQFF,TGTGCCAGTAGTACGGGACTAGCCTACAATGAGCAGTTCTTC
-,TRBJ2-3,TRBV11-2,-,CASSLDGPDTQYF,TGTGCCAGCAGCTTAGATGGCCCAGATACGCAGTATTTT
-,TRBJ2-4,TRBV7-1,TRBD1,CASSLEGTGENIQYF,TGTGCCAGCAGCTTAGAAGGGACAGGGGAAAACATTCAGTACTTC
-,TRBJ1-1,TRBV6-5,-,CASSYSVQNTEAFF,TGTGCCAGCAGTTACTCGGTCCAGAACACTGAAGCTTTCTTT
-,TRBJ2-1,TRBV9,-,CASSVEGTPNNEQFF,TGTGCCAGCAGCGTAGAGGGAACGCCCAACAATGAGCAGTTCTTC
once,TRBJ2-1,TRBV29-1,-,CSAAEGAGFNEQFF,TGCAGCGCTGCCGAAGGGGCAGGGTTCAATGAGCAGTTCTTC
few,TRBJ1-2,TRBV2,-,CASSERPVRGYTF,TGTGCCAGCAGTGAACGCCCAGTCAGAGGCTACACCTTC
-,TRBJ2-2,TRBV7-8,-,CASSLVNRGRTGELFF,TGTGCCAGCAGCTTAGTTAACCGAGGGAGGACCGGGGAGCTGTTTTTT
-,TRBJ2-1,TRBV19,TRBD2,CASSIQLAGVLDNEQFF,TGTGCCAGTAGTATCCAGCTAGCGGGAGTGCTGGACAATGAGCAGTTCTTC
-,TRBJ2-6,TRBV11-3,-,CASSLERAGAGANVLTF,TGTGCCAGCAGCTTAGAAAGGGCAGGGGCCGGGGCCAACGTCCTGACTTTC
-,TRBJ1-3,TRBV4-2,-,CASRDPNAGNTIYF,TGTGCCAGCCGGGACCCAAATGCTGGAAACACCATATATTTT
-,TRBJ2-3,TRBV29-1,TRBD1,CSPRDRFTDTQYF,TGCAGCCCCCGGGACAGATTCACAGATACGCAGTATTTT
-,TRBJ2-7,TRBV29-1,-,CSVEADTSYEQYF,TGCAGCGTTGAGGCAGATACATCCTACGAGCAGTACTTC
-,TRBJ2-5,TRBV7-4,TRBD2,CASTFSGRGETQYF,TGTGCCAGCACCTTTAGCGGGAGAGGGGAGACCCAGTACTTC
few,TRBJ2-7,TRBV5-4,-,CASRKGWDTSYEQYF,TGTGCCAGCAGGAAGGGTTGGGACACCTCCTACGAGCAGTACTTC
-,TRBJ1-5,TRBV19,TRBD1,CASRNTGASNQPQHF,TGTGCCAGTAGGAATACAGGGGCCAGCAATCAGCCCCAGCATTTT
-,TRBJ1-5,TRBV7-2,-,CASSLAALSPAQHF,TGTGCCAGCAGCTTAGCGGCTTTGAGTCCGGCCCAGCATTTT
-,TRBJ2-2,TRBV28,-,CASSLSGELFF,TGTGCCAGCAGTTTATCCGGGGAGCTGTTTTTT
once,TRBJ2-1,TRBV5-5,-,CASSSGDKRAYNEQFF,TGTGCCAGCAGCTCAGGGGACAAGCGGGCATACAATGAGCAGTTCTTC
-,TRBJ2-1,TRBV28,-,CASSTSSHYYNEQFF,TGTGCCAGCAGTACCTCTAGCCATTACTACAATGAGCAGTTCTTC
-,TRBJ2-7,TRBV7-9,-,CASSSREFPYEQYF,TGTGCCAGCAGCTCGCGGGAATTTCCCTACGAGCAGTACTTC
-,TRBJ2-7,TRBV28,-,CASKDQGYEQYF,TGTGCCAGCAAGGACCAGGGCTACGAGCAGTACTTC
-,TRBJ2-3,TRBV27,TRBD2,CASSLLAGYTDTQYF,TGTGCCAGCAGCCTACTAGCGGGATACACAGATACGCAGTATTTT
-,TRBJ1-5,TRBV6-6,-,CASSYSSMHSDQPQHF,TGTGCCAGCAGTTACTCGAGTATGCATAGCGATCAGCCCCAGCATTTT
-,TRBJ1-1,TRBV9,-,CASSVRAGSGDTEAFF,TGTGCCAGCAGCGTCCGAGCGGGATCGGGGGACACTGAAGCTTTCTTT
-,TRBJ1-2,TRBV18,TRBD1,CASSPQGAGNGYTF,TGTGCCAGCTCACCACAGGGGGCAGGAAATGGCTACACCTTC
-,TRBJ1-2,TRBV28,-,CASSNALVAGYTF,TGTGCCAGCAGCAATGCCCTGGTCGCTGGCTACACCTTC
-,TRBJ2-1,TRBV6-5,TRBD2,CASSKLAGGGDEQFF,TGTGCCAGCAGTAAACTAGCGGGAGGAGGGGATGAGCAGTTCTTC
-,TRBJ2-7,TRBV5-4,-,CASSLDPSAYEQYF,TGTGCCAGCAGCTTGGACCCCTCGGCCTACGAGCAGTACTTC
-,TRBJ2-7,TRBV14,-,CASSRQDSYEQYF,TGTGCCAGCAGCCGACAGGACTCCTACGAGCAGTACTTC
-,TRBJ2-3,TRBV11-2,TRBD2,CASRQTGRESGTDTQYF,TGTGCCAGCAGGCAGACGGGGCGGGAGTCGGGCACAGATACGCAGTATTTT
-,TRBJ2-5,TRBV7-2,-,CASSLLGGTAYQETQYF,TGTGCCAGCAGCTTGCTCGGGGGGACAGCGTACCAAGAGACCCAGTACTTC
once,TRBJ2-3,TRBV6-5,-,CASSYSSLGGTDTQYF,TGTGCCAGCAGTTACTCAAGCCTCGGGGGAACAGATACGCAGTATTTT
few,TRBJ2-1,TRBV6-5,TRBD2,CASSPGQLSGGPQFF,TGTGCCAGCAGTCCCGGACAGCTGTCGGGGGGGCCACAGTTCTTC
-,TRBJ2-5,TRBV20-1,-,CSGDSEVAQYF,TGCAGTGGGGACTCCGAGGTGGCCCAGTACTTC
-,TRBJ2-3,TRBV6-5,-,CASSPRSEEDTQYF,TGTGCCAGCAGCCCGCGGAGCGAAGAGGATACGCAGTATTTT
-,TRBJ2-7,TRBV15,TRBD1,CATSKGQGNSYEQYF,TGTGCCACCAGCAAAGGACAGGGGAATTCCTACGAGCAGTACTTC
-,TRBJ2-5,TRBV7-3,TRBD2,CASSYQAGAEETQYF,TGTGCCAGCAGCTACCAAGCGGGAGCGGAAGAGACCCAGTACTTC
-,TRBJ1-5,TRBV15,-,CATSRDRGNQPQHF,TGTGCCACCAGCAGAGATCGGGGAAATCAGCCCCAGCATTTT